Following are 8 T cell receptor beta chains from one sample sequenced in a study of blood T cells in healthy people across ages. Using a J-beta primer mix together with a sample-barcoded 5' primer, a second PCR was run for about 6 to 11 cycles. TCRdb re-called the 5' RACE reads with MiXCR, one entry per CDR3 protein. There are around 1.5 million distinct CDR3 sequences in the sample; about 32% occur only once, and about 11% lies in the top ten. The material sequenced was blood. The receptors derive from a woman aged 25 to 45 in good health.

The CDR3 region is CASRFTRGGYEQYF. As DNA, the CDR3 is TGTGCCAGCAGGTTTACCAGGGGAGGATACGAGCAGTACTTC. This rearrangement joins TRBV27 to TRBJ2-7, with D perhaps assigned TRBD1 or TRBD2 (6 bases each). The CDR3 spans 14 residues. CDR1 and CDR2 (germline): MNHEY, SMNVEV (reference sequence). Trimming took 6 bases from V and 4 from J, leaving 16 bases between them.

CDR3 loop: CASSSFTSGNSYEQYF. The CDR3 nucleotides are TGTGCCAGCAGCTCGTTTACTAGCGGTAATTCCTACGAGCAGTACTTC. The V and J genes are TRBV7-2 and TRBJ2-7; TRBD2 matches at 8 bases. Germline trimming cut 4 bases from V and 1 base from J; bases unmatched to any gene: 9. The V gene's germline CDR1 is SGHTA and CDR2 FQGNSA. This CDR3 is built from 16 residues. Together with reference TRBV7-2 and TRBJ2-7, the CDR3 gives the full variable domain: GAGVSQSPSNKVTEKGKDVELRCDPISGHTALYWYRQSLGQGLEFLIYFQGNSAPDKSGLPSDRFSAERTGGSVSTLTIQRTQQEDSAVYLCASSSFTSGNSYEQYFGPGTRLTVT.

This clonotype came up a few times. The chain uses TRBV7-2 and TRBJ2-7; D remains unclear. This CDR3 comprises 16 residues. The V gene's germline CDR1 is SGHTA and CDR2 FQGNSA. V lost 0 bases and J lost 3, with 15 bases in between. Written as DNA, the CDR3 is TGTGCCAGCAGCTTAGCCTGGGTGGGGATGAGCTACGAGCAGTACTTC. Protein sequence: CASSLAWVGMSYEQYF.

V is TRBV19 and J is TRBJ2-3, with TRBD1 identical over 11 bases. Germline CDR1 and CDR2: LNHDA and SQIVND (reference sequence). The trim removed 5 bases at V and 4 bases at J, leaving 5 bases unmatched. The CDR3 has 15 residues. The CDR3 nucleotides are TGTGCCAGTAGTTCCCGGGACAGGGGGTCAGATACGCAGTATTTT. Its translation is CASSSRDRGSDTQYF.

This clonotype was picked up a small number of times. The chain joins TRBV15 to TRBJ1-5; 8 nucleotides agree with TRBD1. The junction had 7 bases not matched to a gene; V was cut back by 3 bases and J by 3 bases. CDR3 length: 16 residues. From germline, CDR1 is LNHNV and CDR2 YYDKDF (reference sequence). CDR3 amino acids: CATSSDDRGYNQPQHF. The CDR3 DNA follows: TGTGCCACCAGCAGTGACGACAGGGGATACAATCAGCCCCAGCATTTT.

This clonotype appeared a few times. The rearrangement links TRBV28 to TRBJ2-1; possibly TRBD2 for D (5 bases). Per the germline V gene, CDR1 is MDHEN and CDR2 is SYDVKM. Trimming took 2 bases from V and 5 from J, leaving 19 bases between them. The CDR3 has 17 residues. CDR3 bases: TGTGCCAGCAGTTTAATCCAGCGGACTGAAGGCCACAATGAGCAGTTCTTC. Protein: CASSLIQRTEGHNEQFF.

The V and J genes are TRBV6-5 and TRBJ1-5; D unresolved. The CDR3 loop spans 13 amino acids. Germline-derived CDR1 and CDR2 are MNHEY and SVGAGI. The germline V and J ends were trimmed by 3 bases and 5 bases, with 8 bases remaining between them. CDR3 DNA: TGTGCCAGCAGTTATGACATTTATCAGCCCCAGCATTTT. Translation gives CASSYDIYQPQHF.

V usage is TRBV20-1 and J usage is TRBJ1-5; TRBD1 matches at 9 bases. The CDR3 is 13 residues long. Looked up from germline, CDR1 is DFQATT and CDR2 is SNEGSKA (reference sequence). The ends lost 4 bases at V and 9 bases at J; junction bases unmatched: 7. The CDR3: CSANRGPGRPQHF. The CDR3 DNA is TGCAGTGCTAACAGGGGGCCTGGTAGGCCCCAGCATTTT.